The rows below give T cell receptor beta chains drawn from one sample of a study of OX40 agonist ivuxolimab in advanced cancers. The repertoire was sequenced with immunoSEQ multiplex PCR; TCRdb's copy has only in-frame clones and lacks some. In the table there are roughly 76,000 clones, about nine tenths of which are singletons. The sequences come from CD4+ or CD8+ T cells sorted from blood, collected in a trial of the OX40 agonist ivuxolimab. Every receptor here comes from an adult with an advanced solid tumor such as melanoma, head and neck, liver or kidney cancer. Both conserved end residues are part of each CDR3. The D gene is left open where the match is weak. The size field is filled for only some rows; it gives once, few, many or a size class.

J gene | CDR3 length | V gene | D gene | clone size | CDR3 protein | CDR3 DNA
TRBJ2-3 | 16 | TRBV7-9 | - | - | CASSLAVQVITDTQYF | TGTGCCAGCAGCTTAGCGGTACAGGTTATCACAGATACGCAGTATTTT
TRBJ1-3 | 19 | TRBV21-1 | - | once | CASSIINLANRISGNTIYF | TGTGCCAGCAGCATAATTAACCTCGCCAACAGAATCTCTGGAAACACCATATATTTT
TRBJ2-3 | 15 | TRBV12-5 | - | - | CASGLGATSTDTQYF | TGTGCTAGTGGTTTGGGAGCGACTAGCACAGATACGCAGTATTTT
TRBJ2-7 | 12 | TRBV7-9 | - | - | CASSPLDYEQYF | TGTGCCAGCAGCCCGCTGGACTACGAGCAGTACTTC
TRBJ2-2 | 16 | TRBV5-1 | TRBD1 | - | CASSLPGDRNTGELFF | TGCGCCAGCAGCTTGCCCGGGGACAGAAACACCGGGGAGCTGTTTTTT
TRBJ1-1 | 17 | TRBV5-1 | - | - | CASSPQDILAVFNEAFF | TGCGCCAGCAGCCCCCAGGACATTCTCGCGGTGTTCAATGAAGCTTTCTTT
TRBJ2-1 | 20 | TRBV21-1 | - | once | CASSKEGPLVYREGRDEQFF | TGTGCCAGCAGCAAGGAAGGACCCCTAGTTTACCGGGAGGGCCGCGATGAGCAGTTCTTC
TRBJ2-2 | 14 | TRBV27 | - | once | CASSFSANTGELFF | TGTGCCAGCAGTTTTTCCGCGAACACCGGGGAGCTGTTTTTT
TRBJ2-7 | 15 | TRBV10-2 | TRBD1 | once | CASSGRDRGGYEQYF | TGCGCCAGCAGTGGCCGGGACAGGGGGGGCTACGAGCAGTACTTC
TRBJ1-2 | 16 | TRBV27 | - | - | CASSHLPRGVNYGYTF | TGTGCCAGCAGTCACCTCCCCCGGGGGGTTAACTATGGCTACACCTTC
TRBJ2-2 | 15 | TRBV11-3 | - | - | CASSSHGALIGELFF | TGTGCCAGCAGCTCCCACGGGGCCCTCATCGGGGAGCTGTTTTTT
TRBJ1-1 | 17 | TRBV2 | - | - | CASIVKALNGRSTEAFF | TGTGCCAGCATTGTAAAGGCTCTAAATGGCAGGAGCACTGAAGCTTTCTTT
TRBJ2-3 | 12 | TRBV27 | - | medium-sized | CASSDATDTQYF | TGTGCCAGCAGTGACGCCACGGATACGCAGTATTTT
TRBJ2-7 | 16 | TRBV4-1 | TRBD2 | - | CASSQGTSGGSYEQYF | TGCGCCAGCAGCCAAGGGACTAGCGGGGGGTCCTACGAGCAGTACTTC
TRBJ2-7 | 15 | TRBV13 | TRBD1 | - | CASSSPGTGAYEQYF | TGTGCCAGCAGCTCCCCGGGGACAGGGGCCTACGAGCAGTACTTC
TRBJ2-7 | 20 | TRBV18 | TRBD1 | - | CASSRIAYHLDRATSYEQYF | TGTGCCAGCTCACGTATTGCCTACCATTTGGACAGGGCCACCTCCTACGAGCAGTACTTC
TRBJ2-1 | 12 | TRBV12-5 | - | - | CASALGGGEQFF | TGTGCTAGTGCCTTGGGTGGCGGTGAGCAGTTCTTC
TRBJ1-2 | 11 | TRBV7-9 | - | - | CASTGDYGYTF | TGTGCCAGCACGGGGGACTATGGCTACACCTTC
TRBJ2-7 | 13 | TRBV27 | - | - | CASSPRSSYEQYF | TGTGCCAGCAGTCCAAGGAGCTCCTACGAGCAGTACTTC
TRBJ1-1 | 13 | TRBV19 | - | few | CASLPLGNTEAFF | TGTGCCAGTCTCCCGTTGGGGAACACTGAAGCTTTCTTT
TRBJ1-5 | 12 | TRBV27 | - | few | CASSLVGQPQHF | TGTGCCAGCAGTTTGGTCGGTCAGCCCCAGCATTTT
TRBJ2-7 | 14 | TRBV11-2 | TRBD1 | - | CASRDTGGAYEQYF | TGTGCCAGCAGAGATACAGGGGGCGCATACGAGCAGTACTTC
TRBJ2-7 | 13 | TRBV5-6 | - | - | CASSLESSPEQYF | TGTGCCAGCAGCTTGGAGTCCTCACCGGAGCAGTACTTC
TRBJ1-1 | 12 | TRBV29-1 | - | - | CSVDGGGTEAFF | TGCAGCGTTGATGGCGGGGGCACTGAAGCTTTCTTT
TRBJ2-1 | 15 | TRBV19 | TRBD2 | - | CASSIGLAGYNEQFF | TGTGCCAGTAGTATCGGGCTAGCGGGTTACAATGAGCAGTTCTTC
TRBJ1-1 | 13 | TRBV10-3 | - | - | CAIKEGGNTEAFF | TGTGCCATCAAGGAGGGCGGGAACACTGAAGCTTTCTTT
TRBJ2-5 | 16 | TRBV4-3 | TRBD2 | - | CASSQGLAGKVETQYF | TGCGCCAGCAGCCAGGGCCTAGCGGGAAAAGTAGAGACCCAGTACTTC
TRBJ2-4 | 17 | TRBV11-2 | - | - | CASSPKAVGIAKNIQYF | TGTGCCAGCAGCCCGAAAGCGGTGGGGATAGCCAAAAACATTCAGTACTTC
TRBJ2-7 | 13 | TRBV19 | TRBD1 | - | CASSAGTGVEQYF | TGTGCCAGTAGTGCCGGGACAGGGGTCGAGCAGTACTTC
TRBJ2-7 | 14 | TRBV27 | - | once | CASSLSPMSYEQYF | TGTGCCAGCAGTTTATCGCCAATGTCCTACGAGCAGTACTTC
TRBJ2-1 | 15 | TRBV10-3 | - | - | CAITRSSSTYNEQFF | TGTGCCATCACACGTTCGTCAAGTACTTACAATGAGCAGTTCTTC
TRBJ1-2 | 13 | TRBV19 | - | - | CASGSDTAYGYTF | TGTGCCAGTGGCAGCGACACCGCTTATGGCTACACCTTC
TRBJ1-6 | 15 | TRBV19 | TRBD1 | - | CASSTWTGRNSPLHF | TGTGCCAGTAGTACCTGGACAGGGCGGAATTCACCCCTCCACTTT
TRBJ2-2 | 15 | TRBV5-8 | - | - | CATKTRGSRTGELFF | TGTGCCACCAAGACTAGGGGGTCCCGCACCGGGGAGCTGTTTTTT
TRBJ1-1 | 14 | TRBV6-1 | - | - | CASSLWQTNTEAFF | TGTGCCAGCAGTTTATGGCAGACTAACACTGAAGCTTTCTTT
TRBJ1-4 | 16 | TRBV7-9 | - | - | CASSQPRQVGDEKLFF | TGTGCCAGCAGCCAACCCCGACAGGTGGGGGATGAAAAACTGTTTTTT
TRBJ2-1 | 16 | TRBV18 | TRBD2 | few | CASSPPLAGGYNEQFF | TGTGCCAGCTCACCACCGCTAGCGGGAGGATACAATGAGCAGTTCTTC
TRBJ2-3 | 14 | TRBV11-2 | - | - | CASSLGMDTDTQYF | TGTGCCAGCAGCTTAGGCATGGACACAGATACGCAGTATTTT
TRBJ1-3 | 17 | TRBV7-9 | - | - | CASSQMGLGSSGNTIYF | TGTGCCAGCAGCCAAATGGGGCTGGGGAGCTCTGGAAACACCATATATTTT
TRBJ1-6 | 16 | TRBV14 | - | - | CASSQAGQRYNSPLHF | TGTGCCAGCAGCCAGGCTGGACAGCGCTATAATTCACCCCTCCACTTT
TRBJ1-1 | 14 | TRBV11-2 | - | - | CASSPDRMNTEAFF | TGTGCCAGCAGCCCTGACAGAATGAACACTGAAGCTTTCTTT